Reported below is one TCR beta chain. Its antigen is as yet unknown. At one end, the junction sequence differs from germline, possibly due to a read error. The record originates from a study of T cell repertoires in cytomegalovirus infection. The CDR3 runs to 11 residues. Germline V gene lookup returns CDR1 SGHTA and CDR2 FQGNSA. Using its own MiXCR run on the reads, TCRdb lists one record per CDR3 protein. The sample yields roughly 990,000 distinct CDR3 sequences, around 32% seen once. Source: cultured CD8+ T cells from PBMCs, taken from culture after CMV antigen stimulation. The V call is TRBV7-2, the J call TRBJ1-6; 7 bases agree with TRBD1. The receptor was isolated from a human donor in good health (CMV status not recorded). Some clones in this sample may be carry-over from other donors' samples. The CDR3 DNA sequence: TGTGTCAGCAGCTCGACAGGGCCAGGCCACTTT. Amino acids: CVSSSTGPGHF.